Shown below are 24 T cell receptor beta chains from a single sample sequenced in a study of human T cells and chemical hapten exposure. The time point: patch test 1, 2 weeks after DPC sensitization. The sample's treatment: therapeutic diphenylcyclopropenone sensitization with weekly scalp DPC. TCRdb used MiXCR to reprocess the RACE reads, holding one entry per CDR3 protein. The profile covers around 120,000 distinct CDR3 sequences, with 12% appearing a single time and around 1.4% taken by the ten largest. Source: whole blood, taken in connection with sensitization to the hapten diphenylcyclopropenone (DPC). The receptors were gathered from a woman between 50 and 59 years old with alopecia areata. Some clones in this sample may be carry-over from other donors' samples.

This clonotype was counted at least ten times. The gene calls are TRBV12-3 or TRBV12-4 and TRBJ2-3; perhaps TRBD2 as D (6 bases). V was clipped by 4 bases and J by 10 bases, with 12 bases between them. The CDR3 length is 12 residues. The CDR3 sequence: CASSWDSESQYF. As DNA, the CDR3 is TGTGCCAGCAGTTGGGACTCAGAGTCGCAGTATTTT.

This clonotype was observed many times. The chain has TRBV25-1 and TRBJ2-5, with D tentatively TRBD1 (6 bases). Germline CDR1 is MGHDK and CDR2 is SYGVNS. Deletions cut 1 base from V and 5 bases from J, with 14 bases between. The CDR3 runs to 15 residues. CDR3: CASSELGDRSETQYF. As DNA, the CDR3 is TGTGCCAGCAGTGAATTAGGCGACAGGAGTGAGACCCAGTACTTC.

The V and J genes are TRBV20-1 and TRBJ1-1; no clear D. CDR1 is DFQATT, CDR2 SNEGSKA, per germline (reference sequence). The CDR3 spans 13 residues. V shed 3 bases and J shed 0 bases, with 8 bases lying between them. The CDR3 region is CSARLGMNTEAFF. CDR3 nucleotide sequence: TGCAGTGCTAGGCTGGGTATGAACACTGAAGCTTTCTTT.

This clonotype was seen repeatedly, ten times or more. The rearrangement links TRBV28 to TRBJ1-2; D is possibly TRBD1 (6 bases). The germline CDR1 and CDR2 sequences are MDHEN and SYDVKM. V was shortened by 6 bases and J by 6 bases, with 14 bases between the two germline ends. The CDR3 has 13 amino acids. CDR3 nucleotide sequence: TGTGCCAGCAGCTTTGGGGGCATGGATGGCTACACCTTC. As protein: CASSFGGMDGYTF.

This clonotype has ten or more counts. The rearrangement joins TRBV6-1 to TRBJ2-1; TRBD2 aligns across 9 bases. The CDR3 consists of 15 residues. V shed 1 base, J shed 8 bases, and the junction held 6 bases outside the gene matches. In germline, CDR1 is MNHNS, CDR2 SASEGT. In nucleotides, the CDR3 is TGTGCCAGCAGTGAAGGCAGCGGGAGGAGCGATGAGCAGTTCTTC. Amino acids: CASSEGSGRSDEQFF.

This chain joins TRBV28 and TRBJ1-6; TRBD1 is a possible D gene (5 bases). Germline V gives CDR1 MDHEN, CDR2 SYDVKM. The V and J ends lost 3 bases and 7 bases respectively, with 13 bases between them. There are 15 residues in the CDR3. CDR3 DNA sequence: TGTGCCAGCAGTTTCGGGGGTGGACGGAATTCACCCCTCCACTTT. This translates into CASSFGGGRNSPLHF.

V is TRBV5-1 and J is TRBJ2-7, with D possibly TRBD1 on 6 matching bases. This CDR3 is built from 17 residues. V lost 4 bases and J lost 0, with 20 bases in between. Germline V gene sequence: CDR1 SGHRS, CDR2 YFSETQ. CDR3 region: CASSPRVRQADSYEQYF. The DNA of the CDR3 is TGCGCCAGCAGCCCAAGAGTGCGACAGGCAGACTCCTACGAGCAGTACTTC.

This clonotype was observed many times. The chain combines TRBV29-1 with TRBJ1-2; D call uncertain. Germline V gene sequence: CDR1 SQVTM, CDR2 ANQGSEA. This CDR3 is built from 11 residues. The CDR3 loop is CICGVGYGYTF. In DNA form, the CDR3 reads TGCATCTGTGGGGTTGGCTATGGCTACACCTTC.

This clonotype has just a few counts. The chain recombines TRBV5-1 with TRBJ1-1; D is ambiguous. CDR1 SGHRS and CDR2 YFSETQ come from the germline V gene. V dropped 0 bases and J dropped 7 bases, with 10 bases sitting between them. This CDR3 has 13 residues. The CDR3 sequence is CASSLEVDGEAFF. CDR3 sequence (DNA): TGCGCCAGCAGCTTGGAGGTTGACGGTGAAGCTTTCTTT.

In its sample, this clonotype was seen many times. The chain combines TRBV7-6 with TRBJ2-2; D may be TRBD1 (5 bases). The CDR3 loop spans 19 amino acids. The germline V gene encodes CDR1 SGHVS and CDR2 FNYEAQ. V lost 0 bases and J 2 bases, leaving 19 bases between the germline ends. The CDR3 coding sequence is TGTGCCAGCAGCTTAGCGGAGTCCCAGGGATGGGATAACACCGGGGAGCTGTTTTTT. It yields the protein CASSLAESQGWDNTGELFF.

This clonotype was counted between two and nine times. The CDR3 loop reads CASSLIQGAGYTF. The CDR3 DNA sequence: TGCGCCAGCAGCTTAATACAGGGGGCTGGCTACACCTTC. The rearrangement uses TRBV5-1 and TRBJ1-2; 9 nucleotides match TRBD1. From germline, CDR1 is SGHRS and CDR2 YFSETQ. The V segment lost 2 bases and the J segment 7 bases; nucleotides outside the gene matches: 3. This CDR3 has 13 residues.

The table lists this clonotype with many counts. The V call is TRBV28, the J call TRBJ1-1, with D unresolved. Trimming cost V 1 base and J 8 bases, with 8 bases left between them. This CDR3 has 12 amino acids. Germline V gives CDR1 MDHEN, CDR2 SYDVKM. In nucleotides, the CDR3 is TGTGCCAGCAGTTTATTTGAGCCAGAAGCTTTCTTT. It is translated as CASSLFEPEAFF.

This clonotype was counted ten times or more. The chain employs TRBV5-1 and TRBJ2-7; tentatively, D is TRBD2 (6 bases). Between the trimmed V and J ends, which lost 4 bases and 7 bases, there was a span of 21 bases. CDR1 and CDR2 (germline): SGHRS, YFSETQ. This CDR3 region has 15 residues. The DNA for the CDR3 is TGCGCCAGCAGCCCCACGGGAGTGACTGGTGAGGAGCAGTACTTC. Residues: CASSPTGVTGEEQYF.

This clonotype has a handful of counts. This sequence joins TRBV12-3 or TRBV12-4 and TRBJ1-6; 9 nucleotides match TRBD1. The CDR3 loop spans 13 amino acids. V dropped 7 bases and J dropped 9; count of bases not matched to a gene: 4. The CDR3 sequence is CASKGGQGSPLHF. The CDR3 DNA follows: TGTGCCAGCAAAGGGGGACAGGGTTCACCCCTCCACTTT.

The rearrangement uses TRBV7-6 and TRBJ2-1; 7 nucleotides agree with TRBD1. The CDR3 contains 14 residues. Germline CDR1 SGHVS, CDR2 FNYEAQ. The V segment lost 3 bases and the J segment 9 bases; nucleotides outside the gene matches: 8. The CDR3 DNA reads as TGTGCCAGCAGCTTCCTGAACAGGGGAAGTGAGCAGTTCTTC. Residues: CASSFLNRGSEQFF.

In its sample, this clonotype was seen many times. The V and J genes are TRBV19 and TRBJ1-6; D remains ambiguous. V lost 6 bases, J lost 11 bases, and 11 bases lay in between. The CDR3 consists of 12 residues. The germline V gene encodes CDR1 LNHDA and CDR2 SQIVND (reference sequence). Here the CDR3 reads CASSATWPPLHF. The CDR3 nucleotides read TGTGCCAGTAGCGCTACCTGGCCACCCCTCCACTTT.

This clonotype was recorded at least ten times. The rearrangement links TRBV7-9 to TRBJ1-4; D may be TRBD1 (6 bases). V gave up 5 bases and J gave up 9 bases, with 16 bases separating them. The length of the CDR3 is 14 residues. The germline V gene encodes CDR1 SEHNR and CDR2 FQNEAQ (reference sequence). CDR3 sequence (DNA): TGTGCCAGCAGCCCGACAGGCCTTTATAAAAAACTGTTTTTT. This translates into CASSPTGLYKKLFF.

This chain links TRBV28 with TRBJ1-2; D not resolved. V lost 6 bases, J lost 8 bases, and 16 bases lay in between. The CDR3 totals 13 residues. Germline V gives CDR1 MDHEN, CDR2 SYDVKM. The DNA for the CDR3 is TGTGCCAGCAGCCATAATCCCGGCGACGGCTACACCTTC. It is translated as CASSHNPGDGYTF.

The V and J genes are TRBV18 and TRBJ2-5; 8 nucleotides match TRBD1. The V gene's germline CDR1 is KGHSH and CDR2 LQKENI. The J segment lost 7 bases and the V segment lost 8 bases, leaving 6 bases of the junction unmatched. The CDR3 consists of 12 residues. The CDR3 loop reads CASAGGFGTQYF. Written as DNA, the CDR3 is TGTGCCAGCGCAGGGGGCTTTGGGACCCAGTACTTC.

The CDR3 DNA reads TGCGCCAGCATCCCCTCGAGGAATCAGACAGATACGCAGTATTTT. It translates to CASIPSRNQTDTQYF. The chain combines TRBV23-1 with TRBJ2-3, with D unclear. TRBV23-1 is assigned to the ORF class and has an uncertain function. CDR3 length: 15 amino acids. Trimming stripped 7 bases from V and 3 bases from J, with 17 bases between.

The chain recombines TRBV7-2 with TRBJ1-4, with D maybe TRBD1 (6 bases). Looked up from germline, CDR1 is SGHTA and CDR2 is FQGNSA. V lost 6 bases and J 3 bases, leaving 11 bases between the germline ends. The CDR3 consists of 14 residues. The DNA of the CDR3 is TGTGCCAGCAGTTCGGACAGCGCTAATGAAAAACTGTTTTTT. It yields the protein CASSSDSANEKLFF.

This clonotype was seen ten or more times. The chain combines TRBV19 with TRBJ2-7, with a possible D match to TRBD2 (6 bases). V lost 1 base, J lost 3 bases, and 16 bases lay in between. The CDR3 has 16 amino acids. Germline CDR1 is LNHDA and CDR2 is SQIVND (reference sequence). DNA of the CDR3: TGTGCCAGTAGTATAGCGGGGACTGTCACACGCTACGAGCAGTACTTC. It yields the protein CASSIAGTVTRYEQYF.

This clonotype was seen only a few times. The rearrangement joins TRBV6-5 to TRBJ1-5; 8 bases line up with TRBD1. The CDR3 has 13 amino acids. Looked up from germline, CDR1 is MNHEY and CDR2 is SVGAGI. With 5 bases clipped from V and 7 bases from J, the junction kept 4 bases outside the gene matches. CDR3 loop: CASSTHRGQPQHF. The CDR3 DNA reads TGTGCCAGCAGTACCCACAGGGGGCAGCCCCAGCATTTT.

A few counts support this clonotype. This sequence joins TRBV10-2 and TRBJ2-7; 10 bases map to TRBD2. V lost 4 bases to trimming and J lost 7 bases; unmatched junction nucleotides: 10. CDR3 length: 15 amino acids. From germline, CDR1 is WSHSY and CDR2 SAAADI. The CDR3 region has the DNA TGCGCCAGCAGTGTTGGGCTAGCGGGAGATTGGGAGCAGTACTTC. Protein product: CASSVGLAGDWEQYF.